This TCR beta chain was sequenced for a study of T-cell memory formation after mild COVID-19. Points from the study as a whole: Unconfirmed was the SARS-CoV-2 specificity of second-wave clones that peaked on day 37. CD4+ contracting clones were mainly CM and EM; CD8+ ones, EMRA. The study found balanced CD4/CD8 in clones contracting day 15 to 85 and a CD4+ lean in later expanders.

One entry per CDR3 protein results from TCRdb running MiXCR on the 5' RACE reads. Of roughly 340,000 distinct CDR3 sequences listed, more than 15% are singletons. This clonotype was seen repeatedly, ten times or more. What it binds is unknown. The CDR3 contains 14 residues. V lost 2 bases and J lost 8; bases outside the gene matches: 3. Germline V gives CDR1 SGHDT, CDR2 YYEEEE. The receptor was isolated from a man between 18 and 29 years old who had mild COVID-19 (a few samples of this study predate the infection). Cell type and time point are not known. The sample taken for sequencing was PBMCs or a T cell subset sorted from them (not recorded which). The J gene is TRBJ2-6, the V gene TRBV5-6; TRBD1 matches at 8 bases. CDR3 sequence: CASSFQGAPNVLTF. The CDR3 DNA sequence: TGTGCCAGCAGCTTTCAGGGGGCACCCAACGTCCTGACTTTC.